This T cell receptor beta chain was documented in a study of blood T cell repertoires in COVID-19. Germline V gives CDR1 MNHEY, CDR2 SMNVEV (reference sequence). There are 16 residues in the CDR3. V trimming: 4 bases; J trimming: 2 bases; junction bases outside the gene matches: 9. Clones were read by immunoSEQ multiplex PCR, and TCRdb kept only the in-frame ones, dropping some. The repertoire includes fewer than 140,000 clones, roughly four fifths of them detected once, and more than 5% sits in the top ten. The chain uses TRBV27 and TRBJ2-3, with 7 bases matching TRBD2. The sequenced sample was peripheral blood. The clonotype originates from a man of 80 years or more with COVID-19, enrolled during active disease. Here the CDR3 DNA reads TGTGCCAGCAGTTCCCGACTAGCCCTAGACACAGATACGCAGTATTTT. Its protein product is CASSSRLALDTDTQYF.